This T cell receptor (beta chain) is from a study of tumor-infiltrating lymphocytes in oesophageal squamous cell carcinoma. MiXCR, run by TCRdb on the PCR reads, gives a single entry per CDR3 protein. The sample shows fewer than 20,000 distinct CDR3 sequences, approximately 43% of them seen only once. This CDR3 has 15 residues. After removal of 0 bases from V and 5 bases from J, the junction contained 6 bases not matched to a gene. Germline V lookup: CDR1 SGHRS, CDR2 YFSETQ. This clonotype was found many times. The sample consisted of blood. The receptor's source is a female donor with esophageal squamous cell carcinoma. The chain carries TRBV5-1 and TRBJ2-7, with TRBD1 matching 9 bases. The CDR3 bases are TGCGCCAGCAGCTTGGTTGCGACAGGGGGAAACGAGCAGTACTTC. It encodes CASSLVATGGNEQYF.